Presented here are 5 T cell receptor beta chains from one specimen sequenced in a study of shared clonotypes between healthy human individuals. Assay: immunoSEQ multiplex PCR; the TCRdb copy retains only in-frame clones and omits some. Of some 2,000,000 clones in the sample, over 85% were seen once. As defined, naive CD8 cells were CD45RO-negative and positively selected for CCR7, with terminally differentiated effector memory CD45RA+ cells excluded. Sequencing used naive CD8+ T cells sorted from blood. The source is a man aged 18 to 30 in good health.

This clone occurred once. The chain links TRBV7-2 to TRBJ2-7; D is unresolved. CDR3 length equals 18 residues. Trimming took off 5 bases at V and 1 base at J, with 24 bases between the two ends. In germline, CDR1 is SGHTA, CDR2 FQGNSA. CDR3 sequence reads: CASSEVHAGSTWSYEQYF. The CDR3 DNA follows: TGTGCCAGCAGCGAAGTCCACGCCGGGTCGACCTGGTCCTACGAGCAGTACTTC.

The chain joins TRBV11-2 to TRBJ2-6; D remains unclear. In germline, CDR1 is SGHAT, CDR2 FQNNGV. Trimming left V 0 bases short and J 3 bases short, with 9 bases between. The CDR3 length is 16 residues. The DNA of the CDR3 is TGTGCCAGCAGCTTAGATTTCCGGGTTGGGGCCAACGTCCTGACTTTC. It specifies CASSLDFRVGANVLTF.

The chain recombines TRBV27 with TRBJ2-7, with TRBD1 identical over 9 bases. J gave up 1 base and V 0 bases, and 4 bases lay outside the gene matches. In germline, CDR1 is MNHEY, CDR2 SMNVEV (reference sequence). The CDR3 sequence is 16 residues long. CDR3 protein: CASSLSSGTGSYEQYF. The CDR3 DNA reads TGTGCCAGCAGTTTATCGTCCGGGACAGGGTCCTACGAGCAGTACTTC.

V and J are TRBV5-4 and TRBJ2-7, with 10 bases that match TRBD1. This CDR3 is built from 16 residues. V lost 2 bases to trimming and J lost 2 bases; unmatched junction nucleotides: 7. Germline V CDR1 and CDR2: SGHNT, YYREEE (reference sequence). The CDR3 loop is CASSFSRDRGPYEQYF. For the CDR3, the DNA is TGTGCCAGCAGCTTTTCCCGGGACAGGGGACCCTACGAGCAGTACTTC.

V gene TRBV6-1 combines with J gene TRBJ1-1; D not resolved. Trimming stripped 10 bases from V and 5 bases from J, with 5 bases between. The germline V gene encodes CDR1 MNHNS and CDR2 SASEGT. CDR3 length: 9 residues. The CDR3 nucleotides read TGTGCCACCGTTACTGAAGCTTTCTTT. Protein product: CATVTEAFF.